This TCR beta chain was documented in a study of blood T cell repertoires in COVID-19. Study-wide background: The samples span acute and convalescent COVID-19 from the United States, Italy and Spain. T cells, B-cell-depleted T cells, or PBMCs provided the cDNA or gDNA that served as material.

In the original analysis: Reference gene primer amplification in the assay estimated nucleated cell counts. The table came from immunoSEQ multiplex PCR; TCRdb's copy has only in-frame clones and leaves some out. V, J and clone size reflect that table, while D and trimming were determined from the DNA. The profile shows approximately 55,000 clones, over 75% of them singletons. Deletions cut 2 bases from V and 5 bases from J, with 7 bases between. There are 12 residues in the CDR3. Looked up from germline, CDR1 is SEHNR and CDR2 is FQNEAQ (reference sequence). This TCR was recovered from a man aged 50-60 years with active COVID-19. Material: peripheral blood. V is TRBV7-9 and J is TRBJ2-7; a weak D match, TRBD2 (6 bases). The CDR3: CASSLRRDEQYF. The CDR3 DNA reads as TGTGCCAGCAGCTTACGGAGGGACGAGCAGTACTTC. Drawing the rest from reference TRBV7-9 and TRBJ2-7, the complete variable domain is DTGVSQNPRHKITKRGQNVTFRCDPISEHNRLYWYRQTLGQGPEFLTYFQNEAQLEKSRLLSDRFSAERPKGSFSTLEIQRTEQGDSAMYLCASSLRRDEQYFGPGTRLTVT.